Following are 9 T cell receptor beta chains from one sample sequenced in a study of cytomegalovirus exposure and HLA in healthy donors. The PCR employed 60 Vbeta primers together with 13 Jbeta primers. The method was immunoSEQ multiplex PCR; TCRdb's version includes in-frame clones alone and lacks a portion of them. Of 90,000 to 100,000 clones listed, roughly 80% are singletons. The specimen sequenced was PBMCs. These receptors all come from a man in his 60s in good health and CMV-seropositive.

The rearrangement links TRBV28 to TRBJ1-5, with TRBD1 identical over 7 bases. Per germline, CDR1 MDHEN and CDR2 SYDVKM. The CDR3 length is 14 residues. V was clipped by 6 bases and J by 5 bases; unmatched bases: 7. DNA of the CDR3: TGTGCCAGCAGCCAGGGGGGAGAATATCAGCCCCAGCATTTT. It translates to CASSQGGEYQPQHF.

V and J are TRBV25-1 and TRBJ2-5; the match to TRBD2 covers 9 bases. This CDR3 has 15 residues. Losses at the gene ends were 2 bases for V and 6 bases for J; bases not matched to a gene: 7. Germline-derived CDR1 and CDR2 are MGHDK and SYGVNS. CDR3 amino acids: CASSELAGPSQTQYF. The CDR3 DNA reads TGTGCCAGCAGTGAACTAGCGGGGCCCTCACAGACCCAGTACTTC.

In this sample, this clone turned up a few times. The genes are TRBV6-4 and TRBJ2-5, with D maybe TRBD1 (8 bases). This CDR3 comprises 15 residues. The ends were cut back, 3 bases at V and 2 bases at J, with 13 bases in the middle. Germline CDR1 MRHNA, CDR2 SNTAGT. CDR3 DNA: TGTGCCAGCAGTGAAGGACAGGGAGGGCAAGAGACCCAGTACTTC. As protein: CASSEGQGGQETQYF.

This clone was recorded once. V gene TRBV6-5 combines with J gene TRBJ2-1; TRBD2 is a possible D gene (6 bases). This CDR3 has 14 residues. From germline, CDR1 is MNHEY and CDR2 SVGAGI. V was clipped by 8 bases and J by 4 bases, with 15 bases between them. CDR3 protein: CASGLGGAYNEQFF. The CDR3 DNA reads as TGTGCCAGCGGGTTGGGGGGTGCATACAATGAGCAGTTCTTC.

V and J are TRBV6-5 and TRBJ1-2; D gene unclear. The V and J ends lost 2 bases and 7 bases respectively, with 14 bases between them. Germline V gene data show CDR1 as MNHEY and CDR2 as SVGAGI. The length of the CDR3 is 14 residues. In DNA form, the CDR3 reads TGTGCCAGCAGTTACATGGGCTCGATCGGTGGCTACACCTTC. This sequence encodes CASSYMGSIGGYTF.

This rearrangement joins TRBV28 to TRBJ1-4, with 7 bases aligning to TRBD1. Trimming removed 6 bases from V and 3 bases from J; junction bases left unmatched: 16. CDR1 MDHEN and CDR2 SYDVKM come from the germline V gene. This CDR3 has 18 residues. This CDR3 is CASSLDRDAPTSNEKLFF. The DNA of the CDR3 is TGTGCCAGCAGCCTTGACAGGGACGCTCCGACATCTAATGAAAAACTGTTTTTT. Looking up the rest from reference TRBV28 and TRBJ1-4 gives the full variable domain: DVKVTQSSRYLVKRTGEKVFLECVQDMDHENMFWYRQDPGLGLRLIYFSYDVKMKEKGDIPEGYSVSREKKERFSLILESASTNQTSMYLCASSLDRDAPTSNEKLFFGSGTQLSVL.

The chain couples TRBV5-6 to TRBJ1-5, with D unclear. The CDR3 is 14 residues long. From germline, CDR1 is SGHDT and CDR2 YYEEEE. V dropped 0 bases and J dropped 0 bases, with 4 bases sitting between them. CDR3 DNA sequence: TGTGCCAGCAGCTTGGGAGGTAGCAATCAGCCCCAGCATTTT. This codes for CASSLGGSNQPQHF.

V and J are TRBV19 and TRBJ2-7; TRBD2 matches at 7 bases. The CDR3 has 13 residues. CDR1 and CDR2 from the germline V gene are LNHDA and SQIVND (reference sequence). J lost 3 bases, V lost 6 bases, and 5 bases had no gene match. CDR3 loop: CASSPTGGYEQYF. Written as DNA, the CDR3 is TGTGCCAGTAGCCCGACGGGGGGCTACGAGCAGTACTTC.

The V gene is TRBV10-3, the J gene TRBJ2-2; D remains unclear. Trimming took off 9 bases at V and 0 bases at J, with 14 bases between the two ends. The CDR3 has 15 amino acids. CDR1 and CDR2 from the germline V gene are ENHRY and SYGVKD. CDR3 sequence (DNA): TGTGCCATTTTTTCCGGTCACGCGAACACCGGGGAGCTGTTTTTT. It translates to CAIFSGHANTGELFF.